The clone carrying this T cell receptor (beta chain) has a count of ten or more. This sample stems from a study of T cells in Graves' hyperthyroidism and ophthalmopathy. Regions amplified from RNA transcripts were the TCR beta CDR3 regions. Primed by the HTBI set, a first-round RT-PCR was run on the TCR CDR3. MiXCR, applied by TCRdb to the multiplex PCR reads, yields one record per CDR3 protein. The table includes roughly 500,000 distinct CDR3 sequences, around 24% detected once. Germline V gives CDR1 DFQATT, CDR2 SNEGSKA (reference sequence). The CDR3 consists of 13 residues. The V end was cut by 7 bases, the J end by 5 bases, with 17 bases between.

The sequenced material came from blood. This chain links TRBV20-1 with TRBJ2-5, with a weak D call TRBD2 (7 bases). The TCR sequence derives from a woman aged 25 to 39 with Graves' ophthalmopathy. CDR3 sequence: CSGSTGGVETQYF. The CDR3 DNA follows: TGCAGTGGATCAACGGGGGGCGTGGAGACCCAGTACTTC.